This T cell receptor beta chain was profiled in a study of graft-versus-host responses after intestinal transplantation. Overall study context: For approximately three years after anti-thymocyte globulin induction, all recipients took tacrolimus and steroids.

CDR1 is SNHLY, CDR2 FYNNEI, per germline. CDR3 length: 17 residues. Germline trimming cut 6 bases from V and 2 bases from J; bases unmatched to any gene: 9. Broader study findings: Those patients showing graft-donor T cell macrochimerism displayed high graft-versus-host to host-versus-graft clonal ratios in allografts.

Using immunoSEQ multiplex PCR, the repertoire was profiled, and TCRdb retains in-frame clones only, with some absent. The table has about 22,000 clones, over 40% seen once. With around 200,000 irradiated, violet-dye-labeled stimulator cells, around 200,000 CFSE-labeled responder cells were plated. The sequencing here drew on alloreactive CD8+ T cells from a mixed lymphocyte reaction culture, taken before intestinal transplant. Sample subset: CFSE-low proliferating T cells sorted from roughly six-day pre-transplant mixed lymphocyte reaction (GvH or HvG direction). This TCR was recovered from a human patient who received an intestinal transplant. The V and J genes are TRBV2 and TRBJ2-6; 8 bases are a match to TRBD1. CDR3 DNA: TGTGCCAGCAGCCCCGGGACAGGCCTCCCTGGGGCCAACGTCCTGACTTTC. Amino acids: CASSPGTGLPGANVLTF.